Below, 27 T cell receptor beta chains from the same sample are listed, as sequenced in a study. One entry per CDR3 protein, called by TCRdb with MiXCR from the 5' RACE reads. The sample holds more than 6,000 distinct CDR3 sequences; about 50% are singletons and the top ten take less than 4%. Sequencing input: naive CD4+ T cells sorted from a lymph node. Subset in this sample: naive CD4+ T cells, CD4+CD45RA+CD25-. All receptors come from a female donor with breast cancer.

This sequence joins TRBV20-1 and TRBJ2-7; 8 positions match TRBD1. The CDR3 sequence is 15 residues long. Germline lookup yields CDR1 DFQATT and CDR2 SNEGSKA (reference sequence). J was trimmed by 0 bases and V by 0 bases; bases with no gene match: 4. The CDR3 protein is CSARDGRGLSYEQYF. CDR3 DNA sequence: TGCAGTGCTAGAGATGGCAGGGGGCTCTCCTACGAGCAGTACTTC.

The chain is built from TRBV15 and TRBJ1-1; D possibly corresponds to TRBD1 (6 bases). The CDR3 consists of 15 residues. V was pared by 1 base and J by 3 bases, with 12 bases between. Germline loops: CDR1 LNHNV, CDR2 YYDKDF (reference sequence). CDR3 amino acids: CATSRGGQGHTEAFF. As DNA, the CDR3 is TGTGCCACCAGCAGAGGAGGGCAGGGGCACACTGAAGCTTTCTTT. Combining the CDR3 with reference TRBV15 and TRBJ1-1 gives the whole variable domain DAMVIQNPRYQVTQFGKPVTLSCSQTLNHNVMYWYQQKSSQAPKLLFHYYDKDFNNEADTPDNFQSRRPNTSFCFLDIRSPGLGDTAMYLCATSRGGQGHTEAFFGQGTRLTVV.

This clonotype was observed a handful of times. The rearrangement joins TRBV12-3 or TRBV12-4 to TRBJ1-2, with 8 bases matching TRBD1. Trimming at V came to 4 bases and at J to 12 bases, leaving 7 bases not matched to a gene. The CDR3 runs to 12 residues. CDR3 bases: TGTGCCAGCAGTTGGACAGGGAACGGCCACACCTTC. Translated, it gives CASSWTGNGHTF.

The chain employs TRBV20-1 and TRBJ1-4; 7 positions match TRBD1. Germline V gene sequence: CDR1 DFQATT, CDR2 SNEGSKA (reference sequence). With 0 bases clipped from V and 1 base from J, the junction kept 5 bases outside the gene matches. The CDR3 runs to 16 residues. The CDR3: CSARDLRGITNEKLFF. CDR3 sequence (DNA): TGCAGTGCTAGAGATCTCAGGGGGATAACTAATGAAAAACTGTTTTTT.

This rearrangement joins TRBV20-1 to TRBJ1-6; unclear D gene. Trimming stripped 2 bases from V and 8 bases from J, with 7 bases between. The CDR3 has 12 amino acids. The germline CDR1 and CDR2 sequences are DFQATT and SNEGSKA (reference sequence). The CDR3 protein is CSARIYDSPLHF. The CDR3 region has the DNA TGCAGTGCTAGAATTTACGATTCACCCCTCCACTTT.

CDR3 bases: TGTGCCAGCAGCAAAACTAGAGGTTGGGAGACCCAGTACTTC. Its translation: CASSKTRGWETQYF. The rearrangement links TRBV2 to TRBJ2-5, with D perhaps matching TRBD2 (5 bases). The germline CDR1 and CDR2 sequences are SNHLY and FYNNEI. V lost 6 bases to trimming and J lost 5 bases, with 16 bases between them. The CDR3 is 14 amino acids.

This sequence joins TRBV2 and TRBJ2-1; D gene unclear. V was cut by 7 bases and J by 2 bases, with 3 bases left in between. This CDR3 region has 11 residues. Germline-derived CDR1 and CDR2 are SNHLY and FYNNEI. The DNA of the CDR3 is TGTGCCAGCAACGCCTACAATGAGCAGTTCTTC. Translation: CASNAYNEQFF.

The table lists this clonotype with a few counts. DNA of the CDR3: TGTGCCAGCAGCTTGGCCCCGACAAATAACTATGGCTACACCTTC. The encoded protein is CASSLAPTNNYGYTF. The chain carries TRBV5-5 and TRBJ1-2; D gene unclear. The V end was cut by 0 bases, the J end by 1 base, with 10 bases between. Germline V CDR1 and CDR2: SGHKS, YYEKEE (reference sequence). The CDR3 has 15 residues. The whole variable domain, filled in from reference TRBV5-5 and TRBJ1-2, reads DAGVTQSPTHLIKTRGQQVTLRCSPISGHKSVSWYQQVLGQGPQFIFQYYEKEERGRGNFPDRFSARQFPNYSSELNVNALLLGDSALYLCASSLAPTNNYGYTFGSGTRLTVV.

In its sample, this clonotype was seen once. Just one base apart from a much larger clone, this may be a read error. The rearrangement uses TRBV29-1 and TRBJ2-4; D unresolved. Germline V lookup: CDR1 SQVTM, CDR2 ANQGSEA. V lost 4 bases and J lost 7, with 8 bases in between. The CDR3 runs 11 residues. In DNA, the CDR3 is TGCAGCGTTGGGGTAGGGAACATTCAGTACTTC. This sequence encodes CSVGVGNIQYF. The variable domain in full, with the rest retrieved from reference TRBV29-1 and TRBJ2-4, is SAVISQKPSRDICQRGTSLTIQCQVDSQVTMMFWYRQQPGQSLTLIATANQGSEATYESGFVIDKFPISRPNLTFSTLTVSNMSPEDSSIYLCSVGVGNIQYFGAGTRLSVL.

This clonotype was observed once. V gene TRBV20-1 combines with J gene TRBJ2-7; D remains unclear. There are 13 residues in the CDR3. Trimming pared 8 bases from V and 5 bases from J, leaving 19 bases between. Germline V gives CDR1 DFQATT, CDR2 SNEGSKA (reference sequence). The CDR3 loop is CSLIGSSVDEQYF. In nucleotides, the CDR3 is TGCAGTTTAATAGGCTCCTCGGTGGACGAGCAGTACTTC.

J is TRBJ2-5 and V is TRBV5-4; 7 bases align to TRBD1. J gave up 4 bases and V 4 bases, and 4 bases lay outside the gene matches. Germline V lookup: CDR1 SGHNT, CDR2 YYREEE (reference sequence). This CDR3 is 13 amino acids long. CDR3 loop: CASSRDSLETQYF. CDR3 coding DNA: TGTGCCAGCAGCCGGGACAGTCTAGAGACCCAGTACTTC. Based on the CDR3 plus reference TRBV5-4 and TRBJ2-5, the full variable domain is ETGVTQSPTHLIKTRGQQVTLRCSSQSGHNTVSWYQQALGQGPQFIFQYYREEENGRGNFPPRFSGLQFPNYSSELNVNALELDDSALYLCASSRDSLETQYFGPGTRLLVL.

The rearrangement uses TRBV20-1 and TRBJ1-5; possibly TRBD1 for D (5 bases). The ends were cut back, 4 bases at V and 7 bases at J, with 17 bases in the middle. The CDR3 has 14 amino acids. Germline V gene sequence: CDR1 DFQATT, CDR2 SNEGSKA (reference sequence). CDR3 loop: CSAKVRAGYQPQHF. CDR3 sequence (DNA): TGCAGTGCTAAAGTTAGGGCAGGGTACCAGCCCCAGCATTTT.

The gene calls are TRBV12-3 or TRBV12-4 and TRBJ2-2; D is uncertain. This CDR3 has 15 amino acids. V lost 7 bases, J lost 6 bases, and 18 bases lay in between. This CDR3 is CASTIGMFNSGELFF. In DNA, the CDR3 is TGTGCCAGCACGATTGGCATGTTTAATTCCGGGGAGCTGTTTTTT.

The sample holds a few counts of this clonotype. The CDR3 spells CASSLEPSGDQFF. The CDR3 nucleotides read TGCGCCAGCAGCCTTGAGCCTAGCGGGGACCAGTTCTTC. V is TRBV5-1 and J is TRBJ2-1, with TRBD2 identical over 9 bases. The V gene's germline CDR1 is SGHRS and CDR2 YFSETQ. This CDR3 has 13 amino acids. V was pared by 4 bases and J by 13 bases, with 9 bases of the junction left unmatched.

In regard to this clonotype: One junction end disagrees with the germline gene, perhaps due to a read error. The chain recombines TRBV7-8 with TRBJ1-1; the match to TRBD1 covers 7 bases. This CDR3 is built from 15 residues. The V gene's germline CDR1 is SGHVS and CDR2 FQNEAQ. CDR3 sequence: CASSLYGTVNAEAFF. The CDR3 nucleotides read TGTGCCAGCAGCTTGTACGGGACAGTGAACGCTGAAGCTTTCTTT.

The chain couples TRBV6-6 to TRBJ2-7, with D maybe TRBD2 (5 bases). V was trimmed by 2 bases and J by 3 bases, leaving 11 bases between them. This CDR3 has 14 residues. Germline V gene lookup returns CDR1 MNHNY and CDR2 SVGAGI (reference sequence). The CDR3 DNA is TGTGCCAGCAGTTACGGAGGTTTAAACTACGAGCAGTACTTC. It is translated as CASSYGGLNYEQYF.

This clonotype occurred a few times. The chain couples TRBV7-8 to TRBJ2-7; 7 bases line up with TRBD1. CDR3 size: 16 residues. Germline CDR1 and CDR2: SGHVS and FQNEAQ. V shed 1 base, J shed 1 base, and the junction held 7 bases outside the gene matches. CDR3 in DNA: TGTGCCAGCAGCTTAGAAAGACAGGGAATTTCCTACGAGCAGTACTTC. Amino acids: CASSLERQGISYEQYF.

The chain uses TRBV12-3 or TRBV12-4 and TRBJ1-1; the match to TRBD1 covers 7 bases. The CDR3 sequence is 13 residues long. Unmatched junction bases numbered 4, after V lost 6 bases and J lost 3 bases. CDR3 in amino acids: CASSTTGDTEAFF. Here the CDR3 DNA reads TGTGCCAGCAGCACTACAGGGGACACTGAAGCTTTCTTT.

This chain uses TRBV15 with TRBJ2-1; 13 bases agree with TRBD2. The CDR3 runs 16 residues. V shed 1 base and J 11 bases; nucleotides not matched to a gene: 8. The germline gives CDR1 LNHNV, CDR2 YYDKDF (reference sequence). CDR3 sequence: CATSRGRTSGRSKQFF. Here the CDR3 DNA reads TGTGCCACCAGCAGAGGGAGGACTAGCGGGAGAAGTAAGCAGTTCTTC.

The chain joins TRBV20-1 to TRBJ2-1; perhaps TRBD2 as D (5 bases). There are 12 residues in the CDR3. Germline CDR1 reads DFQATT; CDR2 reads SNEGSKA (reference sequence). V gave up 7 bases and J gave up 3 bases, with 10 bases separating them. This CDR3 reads CSVREGYNEQFF. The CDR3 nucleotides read TGCAGTGTACGGGAAGGCTACAATGAGCAGTTCTTC.

This chain's CDR3 is CASSPPGPQETQYF. The CDR3 nucleotides read TGTGCCAGCAGTCCGCCAGGGCCGCAAGAGACCCAGTACTTC. This chain connects TRBV6-1 to TRBJ2-5; possible D gene TRBD1, 5 bases. CDR1 is MNHNS, CDR2 SASEGT, per germline. The CDR3 contains 14 residues. V was cut by 5 bases and J by 2 bases, with 12 bases left in between.

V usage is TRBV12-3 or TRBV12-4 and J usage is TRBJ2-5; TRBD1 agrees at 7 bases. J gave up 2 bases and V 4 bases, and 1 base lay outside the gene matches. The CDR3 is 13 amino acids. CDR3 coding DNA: TGTGCCAGCAGTTCGGGACAGCAAGAGACCCAGTACTTC. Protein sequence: CASSSGQQETQYF.

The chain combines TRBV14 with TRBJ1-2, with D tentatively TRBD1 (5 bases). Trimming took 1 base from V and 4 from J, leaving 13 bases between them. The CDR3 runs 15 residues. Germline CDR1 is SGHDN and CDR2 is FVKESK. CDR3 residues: CASSQGFGGSYGYTF. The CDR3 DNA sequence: TGTGCCAGCAGCCAAGGGTTCGGGGGGAGCTATGGCTACACCTTC.

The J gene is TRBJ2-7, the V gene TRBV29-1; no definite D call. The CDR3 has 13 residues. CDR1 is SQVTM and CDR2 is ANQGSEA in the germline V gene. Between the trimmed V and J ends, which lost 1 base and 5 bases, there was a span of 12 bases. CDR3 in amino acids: CSVEVAAVDEQYF. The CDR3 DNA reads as TGCAGCGTTGAAGTGGCGGCTGTGGACGAGCAGTACTTC.

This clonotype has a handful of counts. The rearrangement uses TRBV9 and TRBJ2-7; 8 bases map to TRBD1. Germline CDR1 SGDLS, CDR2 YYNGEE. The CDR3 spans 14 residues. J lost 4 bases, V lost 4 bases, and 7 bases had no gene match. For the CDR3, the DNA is TGTGCCAGCAGCATGGGGAACAGGGGGTACGAGCAGTACTTC. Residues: CASSMGNRGYEQYF.

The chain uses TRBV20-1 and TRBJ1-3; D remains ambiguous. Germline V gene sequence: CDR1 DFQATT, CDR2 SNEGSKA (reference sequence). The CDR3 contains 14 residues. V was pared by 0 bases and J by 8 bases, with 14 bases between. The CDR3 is CSAREPQQPHTIYF. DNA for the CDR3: TGCAGTGCTAGAGAACCCCAGCAGCCGCACACCATATATTTT.

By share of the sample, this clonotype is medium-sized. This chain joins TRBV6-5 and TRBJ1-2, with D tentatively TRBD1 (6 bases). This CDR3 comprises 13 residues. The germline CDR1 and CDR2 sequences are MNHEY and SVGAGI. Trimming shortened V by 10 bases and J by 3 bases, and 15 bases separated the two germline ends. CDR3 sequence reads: CATRTVQDYGYTF. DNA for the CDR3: TGTGCCACACGGACAGTCCAAGACTATGGCTACACCTTC.